One and the same sample provided the 7 T cell receptor beta chains below, sequenced in a study of early T cells in non-severe SARS-CoV-2 infection. TCRdb redid the calling of the 5' RACE reads with MiXCR, one entry per CDR3 protein. There are tens of thousands of distinct CDR3 sequences in the sample; roughly 10% occur only once, and 4.5% lies in the top ten. The specimen was whole blood. These receptors came from an adult who was a healthcare worker with PCR-confirmed SARS-CoV-2 infection or an uninfected control (not recorded which).

V usage is TRBV4-1 and J usage is TRBJ2-1; 8 bases are a match to TRBD1. The CDR3 loop spans 13 amino acids. After removal of 9 bases from V and 5 bases from J, the junction contained 6 bases not matched to a gene. Germline lookup yields CDR1 MGHRA and CDR2 YSYEKL. CDR3 sequence reads: CASADRDHNEQFF. The DNA for the CDR3 is TGCGCCAGTGCGGACAGGGACCACAATGAGCAGTTCTTC.

The V and J genes are TRBV7-8 and TRBJ2-2; D not resolved. CDR3 length: 21 amino acids. Trimming removed 1 base at V and 7 bases at J, with 31 bases between. Germline V CDR1 and CDR2: SGHVS, FQNEAQ. CDR3 in amino acids: CASSLVRVPRGVKGWGGELFF. The CDR3 DNA reads as TGTGCCAGCAGCTTAGTCAGAGTGCCGAGAGGAGTGAAGGGATGGGGCGGGGAGCTGTTTTTT.

The V and J genes are TRBV20-1 and TRBJ2-2; D not certain. Germline CDR1 DFQATT, CDR2 SNEGSKA (reference sequence). With 1 base removed from V and 1 base from J, the gap between germline ends came to 7 bases. This CDR3 region has 14 residues. The CDR3 region is CSARVAENTGELFF. CDR3 sequence (DNA): TGCAGTGCTAGAGTAGCTGAGAACACCGGGGAGCTGTTTTTT.

Sample share makes this clonotype medium-sized. The chain recombines TRBV6-4 with TRBJ2-3; the D call may be TRBD1 or TRBD2 (5 bases each). This CDR3 spans 15 amino acids. Germline loops: CDR1 MRHNA, CDR2 SNTAGT. V was clipped by 3 bases and J by 3 bases, with 13 bases between them. CDR3 sequence reads: CASSEGDGATDTQYF. CDR3 DNA sequence: TGTGCCAGCAGTGAGGGGGACGGGGCGACAGATACGCAGTATTTT.

This chain links TRBV20-1 with TRBJ2-5, with 11 bases identical to TRBD2. Trimming cost V 6 bases and J 3 bases; bases outside gene matches: 3. CDR3 size: 13 residues. Germline V lookup: CDR1 DFQATT, CDR2 SNEGSKA (reference sequence). The CDR3 DNA reads TGCAGTGCCGGGACTAGCGGTAAAGAGACCCAGTACTTC. Residues: CSAGTSGKETQYF.

This clonotype was counted at least ten times. The chain links TRBV20-1 to TRBJ2-4, with D unclear. The CDR3 is 12 residues long. Germline CDR1 and CDR2: DFQATT and SNEGSKA (reference sequence). V lost 6 bases and J 8 bases, leaving 14 bases between the germline ends. The CDR3 DNA is TGCAGTGCCCCTGGACCGCAGGACATTCAGTACTTC. Protein: CSAPGPQDIQYF.

In its sample, this clonotype was seen a few times. The chain is built from TRBV2 and TRBJ2-3; 12 bases agree with TRBD1. The CDR3 is made up of 21 amino acids. Germline V gene sequence: CDR1 SNHLY, CDR2 FYNNEI. Trimming cost V 6 bases and J 0 bases; bases outside gene matches: 19. The CDR3 sequence: CASRNTPGQGAGGTSTDTQYF. The CDR3 DNA reads TGTGCCAGCAGGAACACTCCGGGACAGGGGGCCGGGGGAACTAGCACAGATACGCAGTATTTT. Based on the CDR3 plus reference TRBV2 and TRBJ2-3, the full variable domain is EPEVTQTPSHQVTQMGQEVILRCVPISNHLYFYWYRQILGQKVEFLVSFYNNEISEKSEIFDDQFSVERPDGSNFTLKIRSTKLEDSAMYFCASRNTPGQGAGGTSTDTQYFGPGTRLTVL.